Listed below are T cell receptor beta chains from one sample, sequenced in a study of T cell repertoires in cytomegalovirus infection. TCRdb ran MiXCR on the reads and lists one entry per CDR3 protein. The profile shows some 230,000 distinct CDR3 sequences, roughly 20% of them singletons. The specimen sequenced was CD8+ T cells from PBMCs. These receptors all stem from a human donor in good health (CMV status not recorded). Some clones in this sample may be carry-over from other donors' samples. Each CDR3 is given with its conserved first and last residue. Each record gives: V gene, D gene, clone size, J gene, CDR3 protein, CDR3 DNA. The D gene is left open where the match is weak. The size field is filled for only some rows; it gives once, few, many or a size class.

V: TRBV29-1; D: -; size: few; J: TRBJ2-7; CDR3: CSPYEQYF; DNA: TGCAGCCCCTACGAGCAGTACTTC
V: TRBV7-2; D: TRBD2; size: many; J: TRBJ2-7; CDR3: CASSLMAIAGPSYEQYF; DNA: TGTGCCAGCAGCTTAATGGCAATAGCGGGGCCCTCCTACGAGCAGTACTTC
V: TRBV2; D: -; size: few; J: TRBJ1-2; CDR3: CASTEGREPYGYTF; DNA: TGTGCCAGCACTGAAGGCAGGGAACCCTATGGCTACACCTTC
V: TRBV2; D: -; size: once; J: TRBJ1-3; CDR3: CASSEDFGQGNTIYF; DNA: TGTGCCAGCAGTGAGGACTTTGGACAGGGAAACACCATATATTTT
V: TRBV7-8; D: TRBD1; size: many; J: TRBJ2-7; CDR3: CASSPRGGQGEQYF; DNA: TGTGCCAGCAGCCCCCGAGGGGGCCAGGGCGAGCAGTACTTC
V: TRBV6-6; D: TRBD1; size: many; J: TRBJ2-7; CDR3: CASSYSTGGYEQYF; DNA: TGTGCCAGCAGTTACTCAACAGGGGGCTACGAGCAGTACTTC
V: TRBV28; D: TRBD1; size: -; J: TRBJ2-4; CDR3: CASSFSRQGWTKNIQYF; DNA: TGTGCCAGCAGTTTCTCCCGACAGGGATGGACCAAAAACATTCAGTACTTC
V: TRBV12-3/TRBV12-4; D: -; size: -; J: TRBJ2-1; CDR3: CASSPTGPADEQFF; DNA: TGTGCCAGCAGTCCCACGGGGCCCGCCGATGAGCAGTTCTTC
V: TRBV7-2; D: TRBD2; size: many; J: TRBJ2-1; CDR3: CASSLRLAGGPGNEQFF; DNA: TGTGCCAGCAGCTTACGACTAGCGGGGGGGCCAGGGAATGAGCAGTTCTTC
V: TRBV25-1; D: -; size: few; J: TRBJ2-5; CDR3: CASTPGGWETQYF; DNA: TGTGCCAGCACCCCTGGGGGATGGGAGACCCAGTACTTC
V: TRBV29-1; D: -; size: once; J: TRBJ1-1; CDR3: CSAVVSFFNRTEAFF; DNA: TGCAGCGCCGTGGTCAGCTTTTTTAATAGGACTGAAGCTTTCTTT
V: TRBV24-1; D: -; size: -; J: TRBJ2-2; CDR3: CATEDVGTGELFF; DNA: TGTGCCACCGAGGACGTTGGCACCGGGGAGCTGTTTTTT
V: TRBV20-1; D: -; size: -; J: TRBJ1-1; CDR3: CSARDLAGVPLDTEAFF; DNA: TGCAGTGCTAGAGATCTCGCAGGAGTTCCCCTAGACACTGAAGCTTTCTTT
V: TRBV19; D: -; size: many; J: TRBJ1-1; CDR3: CASRSPWGGTEAFF; DNA: TGTGCCAGTAGATCCCCGTGGGGCGGCACTGAAGCTTTCTTT
V: TRBV7-8; D: -; size: many; J: TRBJ2-2; CDR3: CASSPYDPGPGELFF; DNA: TGTGCCAGCAGCCCCTATGACCCCGGACCCGGGGAGCTGTTTTTT
V: TRBV20-1; D: -; size: few; J: TRBJ2-5; CDR3: CSASPRDVSEETQYF; DNA: TGCAGTGCTAGTCCCAGGGACGTTTCCGAAGAGACCCAGTACTTC
V: TRBV29-1; D: TRBD1; size: few; J: TRBJ1-1; CDR3: CSATDRGNTEAFF; DNA: TGCAGCGCCACTGACAGGGGGAACACTGAAGCTTTCTTT
V: TRBV27; D: -; size: -; J: TRBJ1-2; CDR3: CASLGAYGYTF; DNA: TGTGCCAGCTTGGGGGCATATGGCTACACCTTC
V: TRBV7-8; D: -; size: many; J: TRBJ1-2; CDR3: CASSGAATAIFYGYTF; DNA: TGTGCCAGCAGTGGGGCCGCGACAGCGATTTTCTATGGCTACACCTTC
V: TRBV12-3/TRBV12-4; D: TRBD1; size: -; J: TRBJ2-7; CDR3: CASSLGDRGPHEQYF; DNA: TGTGCCAGCAGCCTTGGGGACAGGGGACCCCACGAGCAGTACTTC
V: TRBV12-3/TRBV12-4; D: -; size: many; J: TRBJ1-5; CDR3: CASRQDGNQPQHF; DNA: TGTGCCAGCAGACAGGACGGGAATCAGCCCCAGCATTTT
V: TRBV5-4; D: TRBD2; size: -; J: TRBJ2-5; CDR3: CASSPGEGRETQYF; DNA: TGTGCCAGCAGCCCGGGGGAGGGCCGTGAGACCCAGTACTTC
V: TRBV15; D: TRBD1; size: few; J: TRBJ2-7; CDR3: CATSRVATGAFYEQYF; DNA: TGTGCCACCAGCAGAGTAGCGACAGGGGCTTTCTACGAGCAGTACTTC
V: TRBV11-2; D: TRBD1; size: few; J: TRBJ2-1; CDR3: CASSSSTGGRNEQFF; DNA: TGTGCCAGCAGCTCCTCGACAGGGGGAAGGAATGAGCAGTTCTTC
V: TRBV6-5; D: -; size: -; J: TRBJ2-2; CDR3: CASSYWGGPSSTGELFF; DNA: TGTGCCAGCAGTTACTGGGGCGGACCTTCGAGCACCGGGGAGCTGTTTTTT
V: TRBV7-8; D: TRBD1; size: -; J: TRBJ2-1; CDR3: CASNSRDRVNEQFF; DNA: TGTGCCAGCAACTCCCGGGACAGGGTAAATGAGCAGTTCTTC
V: TRBV7-2; D: -; size: many; J: TRBJ2-1; CDR3: CASSSSSSLVNEQFF; DNA: TGTGCCAGCAGCTCCTCAAGCTCCCTCGTCAATGAGCAGTTCTTC
V: TRBV6-5; D: TRBD1; size: -; J: TRBJ2-2; CDR3: CASRLLQGGTGELFF; DNA: TGTGCCAGCAGATTGTTACAGGGGGGCACCGGGGAGCTGTTTTTT
V: TRBV7-6; D: TRBD1; size: many; J: TRBJ1-1; CDR3: CASSYGTGMNTEAFF; DNA: TGTGCCAGCAGCTACGGGACAGGGATGAACACTGAAGCTTTCTTT
V: TRBV12-3/TRBV12-4; D: -; size: -; J: TRBJ1-1; CDR3: CASIRQPNTEAFF; DNA: TGTGCCAGCATCAGGCAGCCTAACACTGAAGCTTTCTTT
V: TRBV2; D: -; size: -; J: TRBJ1-2; CDR3: CASSETKDYGYTF; DNA: TGTGCCAGCAGTGAGACCAAGGACTATGGCTACACCTTC
V: TRBV2; D: -; size: -; J: TRBJ1-2; CDR3: CASRGAEVPLGYGYTF; DNA: TGTGCCAGCAGGGGGGCGGAAGTACCCCTGGGATATGGCTACACCTTC
V: TRBV20-1; D: -; size: -; J: TRBJ2-7; CDR3: CSARARASYEQYF; DNA: TGCAGTGCTAGAGCTAGGGCCTCCTACGAGCAGTACTTC
V: TRBV7-9; D: TRBD1; size: -; J: TRBJ2-1; CDR3: CASSQRQGEYNEQFF; DNA: TGTGCCAGCAGCCAGAGACAGGGCGAGTACAATGAGCAGTTCTTC
V: TRBV19; D: TRBD2; size: -; J: TRBJ2-7; CDR3: CASSLTSGAEQYF; DNA: TGTGCCAGTAGTTTGACTAGCGGGGCCGAGCAGTACTTC
V: TRBV4-1; D: -; size: few; J: TRBJ2-1; CDR3: CASSLAGTDNEQFF; DNA: TGCGCCAGCAGCCTCGCCGGGACGGACAATGAGCAGTTCTTC
V: TRBV4-1; D: TRBD1; size: few; J: TRBJ2-3; CDR3: CASSQEIGQGPRDTQYF; DNA: TGCGCCAGCAGCCAAGAAATAGGACAGGGGCCACGAGATACGCAGTATTTT
V: TRBV14; D: -; size: -; J: TRBJ2-1; CDR3: CASSQGFGSYNEQFF; DNA: TGTGCCAGCAGTCAGGGATTTGGGTCCTACAATGAGCAGTTCTTC
V: TRBV4-1; D: TRBD1; size: few; J: TRBJ1-6; CDR3: CASSQDIRDRGPRNSPLHF; DNA: TGCGCCAGCAGCCAAGATATCAGGGACAGGGGGCCGAGGAATTCACCCCTCCACTTT
V: TRBV7-6; D: -; size: many; J: TRBJ1-5; CDR3: CASSRGSEYQPQHF; DNA: TGTGCCAGCAGCCGGGGGTCAGAGTATCAGCCCCAGCATTTT
V: TRBV6-8; D: -; size: -; J: TRBJ2-1; CDR3: CASSGGPVYNEQFF; DNA: TGTGCCAGCAGCGGGGGGCCCGTTTACAATGAGCAGTTCTTC
V: TRBV12-3/TRBV12-4; D: TRBD2; size: -; J: TRBJ2-1; CDR3: CASSLEPGLAGEQFF; DNA: TGTGCCAGCAGTTTAGAACCAGGACTAGCAGGCGAGCAGTTCTTC
V: TRBV5-1; D: -; size: -; J: TRBJ2-2; CDR3: CASSYTNGNTGELFF; DNA: TGCGCCAGCAGCTACACTAACGGAAACACCGGGGAGCTGTTTTTT
V: TRBV29-1; D: -; size: once; J: TRBJ1-4; CDR3: CSVEDPGGVEKLFF; DNA: TGCAGCGTTGAAGATCCGGGGGGGGTTGAAAAACTGTTTTTT
V: TRBV7-2; D: TRBD2; size: many; J: TRBJ2-3; CDR3: CASSLPLAGESDTQYF; DNA: TGTGCCAGCAGCTTACCTCTAGCGGGGGAATCAGATACGCAGTATTTT
V: TRBV19; D: -; size: -; J: TRBJ2-2; CDR3: CASSINYGPGELFF; DNA: TGTGCCAGTAGTATTAATTATGGTCCCGGGGAGCTGTTTTTT
V: TRBV7-6; D: TRBD1; size: few; J: TRBJ1-1; CDR3: CASNQGVNTEAFF; DNA: TGTGCCAGCAACCAGGGGGTGAACACTGAAGCTTTCTTT
V: TRBV7-2; D: -; size: many; J: TRBJ2-5; CDR3: CASSVPYQETQYF; DNA: TGTGCCAGCAGCGTCCCGTACCAAGAGACCCAGTACTTC
V: TRBV7-2; D: -; size: many; J: TRBJ2-3; CDR3: CASSLGGAWRTDTQYF; DNA: TGTGCCAGCAGCCTGGGGGGCGCTTGGAGGACAGATACGCAGTATTTT
V: TRBV5-5; D: TRBD1; size: many; J: TRBJ1-2; CDR3: CASSDFDRDGYTF; DNA: TGTGCCAGCAGCGATTTCGACAGGGATGGCTACACCTTC
V: TRBV29-1; D: -; size: -; J: TRBJ2-1; CDR3: CSVVVLSLGPNEQFF; DNA: TGCAGCGTTGTAGTACTCAGTCTCGGTCCCAATGAGCAGTTCTTC
V: TRBV6-2/TRBV6-3; D: -; size: few; J: TRBJ2-1; CDR3: CASSYQEYNEQFF; DNA: TGTGCCAGCAGTTACCAGGAGTACAATGAGCAGTTCTTC
V: TRBV15; D: TRBD1; size: few; J: TRBJ1-5; CDR3: CATSHGGQVIANQPQHF; DNA: TGTGCCACCAGCCACGGGGGACAGGTTATAGCAAATCAGCCCCAGCATTTT
V: TRBV20-1; D: -; size: -; J: TRBJ2-2; CDR3: CSARDLAPVTRDTGELFF; DNA: TGCAGTGCTAGAGATTTAGCCCCTGTTACACGGGACACCGGGGAGCTGTTTTTT
V: TRBV6-5; D: -; size: -; J: TRBJ2-1; CDR3: CASRRDGTYNEQFF; DNA: TGTGCCAGCAGGCGGGACGGTACCTACAATGAGCAGTTCTTC